Reported below is one T cell receptor (beta chain). V shed 4 bases and J 8 bases; nucleotides not matched to a gene: 19. The CDR3 totals 17 residues. Germline V CDR1 and CDR2: SNHLY, FYNNEI. Source study methods: Using reference gene primer amplification, nucleated cell counts were estimated. Profiling relied on immunoSEQ multiplex PCR, and the TCRdb table lists in-frame clones only, not all of them. V, J and clone size are those of that table, while D and trimming were read from the DNA. The sample lists around 500,000 clones; around 85% were seen once. This record belongs to a study of blood T cell repertoires in COVID-19. The overall study: The study drew acute and convalescent COVID-19 samples from the United States, Italy and Spain. Nucleic acid was either cDNA or gDNA, and it came from T cells, B-cell-depleted T cells, or PBMCs.

The sequence was collected from a human donor in a cohort sampled during active COVID-19. The V gene is TRBV2, the J gene TRBJ1-2; 7 bases align to TRBD1. Sequenced: peripheral blood. CDR3 nucleotides: TGTGCCAGCAGTGCCTTTGGACAGGCGTCCTTAGGTGGGGGCTACACCTTC. Its translation: CASSAFGQASLGGGYTF.